The 32 T cell receptor beta chains below come from one sample, sequenced in a study of T cells in Graves' hyperthyroidism and ophthalmopathy. There were TCR beta CDR3 regions amplified from RNA transcripts. Primed by the HTBI set, a first-round RT-PCR was run on the TCR CDR3. TCRdb fed the multiplex PCR reads into MiXCR, producing one record per CDR3 protein. This table has hundreds of thousands of distinct CDR3 sequences, under 25% appearing once. Sequencing was done on a sample of blood. The receptors shown here come from a man younger than 45 with Graves' ophthalmopathy.

This chain uses TRBV2 with TRBJ2-7; 9 bases fit TRBD2. V shed 7 bases and J 3 bases; nucleotides not matched to a gene: 4. The CDR3 sequence is 13 residues long. The germline V gene has CDR1 SNHLY and CDR2 FYNNEI. The CDR3 reads CASTRTSVYEQYF. In DNA form, the CDR3 reads TGTGCCAGCACCCGGACTAGCGTCTACGAGCAGTACTTC.

This clonotype has only one observation. The chain joins TRBV6-2 or TRBV6-3 to TRBJ1-6; perhaps TRBD1 as D (6 bases). The V gene's germline CDR1 is MNHEY and CDR2 SVGEGT. V was pared by 4 bases and J by 5 bases, with 12 bases between. The CDR3 has 15 residues. The CDR3 bases are TGTGCCAGCAGTTCAGGGGCAGCCGATAATTCACCCCTCCACTTT. Translation: CASSSGAADNSPLHF.

This clonotype came up many times. The rearrangement links TRBV30 to TRBJ1-3, with D tentatively TRBD1 (5 bases). Germline CDR1 is GTSNPN and CDR2 is SVGIG (reference sequence). Trimming pared 0 bases from V and 4 bases from J, leaving 10 bases between. The CDR3 loop spans 14 amino acids. The CDR3 DNA is TGTGCCTGGAGTGTGGGGGTTGGAGGAAACACCATATATTTT. This encodes CAWSVGVGGNTIYF.

This clonotype was detected a few times. The chain links TRBV7-2 to TRBJ2-7; D is perhaps TRBD2 (6 bases). Trimming stripped 3 bases from V and 0 bases from J, with 18 bases between. CDR1 SGHTA and CDR2 FQGNSA come from the germline V gene. The CDR3 totals 17 residues. CDR3 DNA sequence: TGTGCCAGCAGCTTCCGGACTGGGACTGGGGACTCCTACGAGCAGTACTTC. Translation: CASSFRTGTGDSYEQYF. The full variable domain, its missing parts supplied by reference TRBV7-2 and TRBJ2-7, is GAGVSQSPSNKVTEKGKDVELRCDPISGHTALYWYRQSLGQGLEFLIYFQGNSAPDKSGLPSDRFSAERTGGSVSTLTIQRTQQEDSAVYLCASSFRTGTGDSYEQYFGPGTRLTVT.

V gene TRBV12-3 or TRBV12-4 combines with J gene TRBJ1-5; 7 nucleotides match TRBD1. J gave up 0 bases and V 6 bases, and 5 bases lay outside the gene matches. The CDR3 totals 15 residues. CDR3 protein: CASRLQGSSNQPQHF. CDR3 in DNA: TGTGCCAGCAGGCTACAGGGGTCTAGCAATCAGCCCCAGCATTTT.

This chain connects TRBV29-1 to TRBJ2-1; possible D gene TRBD2, 6 bases. Trimming pared 3 bases from V and 4 bases from J, leaving 16 bases between. Germline CDR1 reads SQVTM; CDR2 reads ANQGSEA. The length of the CDR3 is 15 residues. CDR3 sequence (DNA): TGCAGCGTTGAGACCGAGGGAGGTGGGTACAATGAGCAGTTCTTC. Translated, it gives CSVETEGGGYNEQFF.

This sequence joins TRBV28 and TRBJ1-2; possible D gene TRBD1, 6 bases. Trimming took off 7 bases at V and 13 bases at J, with 19 bases between the two ends. The CDR3 has 12 residues. Per germline, CDR1 MDHEN and CDR2 SYDVKM. The CDR3 sequence: CASTIPPGTSTF. The CDR3 region has the DNA TGTGCCAGCACTATTCCTCCGGGGACAAGCACCTTC.

The table lists this clonotype with a few counts. The CDR3 spells CAISEIWSGQYNEQFF. The CDR3 DNA reads TGTGCCATCAGTGAGATTTGGAGCGGACAATACAATGAGCAGTTCTTC. V usage is TRBV10-3 and J usage is TRBJ2-1, with D perhaps assigned TRBD1 or TRBD2 (5 bases each). Germline CDR1 is ENHRY and CDR2 is SYGVKD. Trimming took 2 bases from V and 4 from J, leaving 15 bases between them. The CDR3 sequence is 16 residues long.

This clonotype was counted between two and nine times. The chain joins TRBV6-2 or TRBV6-3 to TRBJ2-7; 9 bases map to TRBD1. The germline V gene encodes CDR1 MNHEY and CDR2 SVGEGT. The CDR3 contains 14 residues. With 8 bases clipped from V and 3 bases from J, the junction kept 8 bases outside the gene matches. CDR3 region: CASSQQGAVYEQYF. CDR3 bases: TGTGCCAGCTCACAACAGGGGGCTGTCTACGAGCAGTACTTC.

This clonotype was seen a handful of times. The gene calls are TRBV6-2 or TRBV6-3 and TRBJ1-5; unclear D gene. This CDR3 region has 14 residues. CDR1 and CDR2 from the germline V gene are MNHEY and SVGEGT. Trimming removed 3 bases at V and 0 bases at J, with 6 bases between. The CDR3 loop reads CASSYAVSNQPQHF. CDR3 sequence (DNA): TGTGCCAGCAGTTATGCGGTTAGCAATCAGCCCCAGCATTTT.

Ten or more counts support this clonotype. The CDR3 sequence is CASSPPVLAGEVEQFF. For the CDR3, the DNA is TGTGCCAGCTCACCACCGGTACTAGCGGGAGAGGTTGAGCAGTTCTTC. The chain joins TRBV18 to TRBJ2-1; 11 bases are shared with TRBD2. Germline CDR1 and CDR2: KGHSH and LQKENI. Unmatched junction bases numbered 7, after V lost 0 bases and J lost 9 bases. This CDR3 has 16 residues.

The J gene is TRBJ1-2, the V gene TRBV12-3 or TRBV12-4, with D perhaps matching TRBD1 (5 bases). CDR3 length: 14 residues. Trimming took 5 bases from V and 4 from J, leaving 14 bases between them. In nucleotides, the CDR3 is TGTGCCAGCAGTCCGCAGGGCCTACCCTATGGCTACACCTTC. This gives the protein CASSPQGLPYGYTF.

The chain employs TRBV28 and TRBJ1-5; perhaps TRBD1 as D (5 bases). The ends were cut back, 2 bases at V and 5 bases at J, with 10 bases in the middle. This CDR3 is 14 amino acids long. The germline V gene has CDR1 MDHEN and CDR2 SYDVKM. In nucleotides, the CDR3 is TGTGCCAGCAGTTTAAGGGACCTTGATCAGCCCCAGCATTTT. Translating gives CASSLRDLDQPQHF.

This clonotype was detected a few times. This chain connects TRBV6-1 to TRBJ2-7; D perhaps matches TRBD1 (6 bases). CDR3 length: 13 amino acids. Germline V lookup: CDR1 MNHNS, CDR2 SASEGT. V was pared by 8 bases and J by 3 bases, with 14 bases between. CDR3 protein: CASARTVNYEQYF. The DNA of the CDR3 is TGTGCCAGCGCCCGGACAGTTAACTACGAGCAGTACTTC.

This chain joins TRBV27 and TRBJ2-1; TRBD2 agrees at 7 bases. CDR1 and CDR2 (germline): MNHEY, SMNVEV (reference sequence). V trimming: 7 bases; J trimming: 9 bases; junction bases outside the gene matches: 18. The CDR3 totals 16 residues. CDR3 in DNA: TGTGCCAGCAAGGGAGAAGCGGGGAGACCCGGGGGTGAGCAGTTCTTC. Amino acid sequence: CASKGEAGRPGGEQFF.

This clonotype was seen more than once but under ten times. The CDR3 DNA is TGTGCCAGCAGTTACTGGGGGGAACGCACAGATACGCAGTATTTT. Encoded protein: CASSYWGERTDTQYF. V usage is TRBV6-5 and J usage is TRBJ2-3; possible D gene TRBD2, 6 bases. V was cut by 1 base and J by 1 base, with 9 bases left in between. This CDR3 has 15 amino acids. The V gene's germline CDR1 is MNHEY and CDR2 SVGAGI.

V and J are TRBV20-1 and TRBJ2-7; unclear D gene. Per germline, CDR1 DFQATT and CDR2 SNEGSKA (reference sequence). Trimming took off 7 bases at V and 2 bases at J, with 12 bases between the two ends. The CDR3 runs 12 residues. CDR3 DNA sequence: TGCAGTGTCACGGGTGGTACCTACGAGCAGTACTTC. Its protein is CSVTGGTYEQYF.

The table lists this clonotype with many counts. This sequence joins TRBV18 and TRBJ1-5, with a weak D call TRBD1 (6 bases). The CDR3 sequence is 15 residues long. Germline V gives CDR1 KGHSH, CDR2 LQKENI. V was cut by 2 bases and J by 3 bases, with 11 bases left in between. The CDR3 loop is CASSPSGASNQPQHF. The CDR3 coding sequence is TGTGCCAGCTCACCATCAGGGGCTTCCAATCAGCCCCAGCATTTT.

The chain has TRBV13 and TRBJ2-3; 15 bases are a match to TRBD2. CDR3 length: 17 amino acids. The germline V gene encodes CDR1 PRHDT and CDR2 FYEKMQ (reference sequence). Trimming took 4 bases from V and 4 from J; bases not matched to a gene: 6. DNA of the CDR3: TGTGCCAGCAGCTCCCGGACTAGCGGGAGGGGCCCAGATACGCAGTATTTT. The encoded protein is CASSSRTSGRGPDTQYF.

This rearrangement joins TRBV7-3 to TRBJ2-7; TRBD1 is a possible D gene (8 bases). The CDR3 covers 21 residues. V was cut by 1 base and J by 4 bases, with 32 bases left in between. Germline CDR1 reads SGHTA; CDR2 reads FQGTGA. Here the CDR3 DNA reads TGTGCCAGCAGCTTAAGCCACGGGAGGCTTGAGGACAGGGAGGGGCGGTACGAGCAGTACTTC. Translated, it gives CASSLSHGRLEDREGRYEQYF.

This clonotype turned up a few times. The chain recombines TRBV30 with TRBJ2-1, with 9 bases fitting TRBD1. This CDR3 is 16 amino acids long. The ends lost 4 bases at V and 5 bases at J; junction bases unmatched: 12. Germline values: CDR1 GTSNPN, CDR2 SVGIG (reference sequence). The CDR3 sequence is CAWTLKGQGQNNEQFF. CDR3 DNA: TGTGCCTGGACCCTTAAGGGACAGGGCCAAAACAATGAGCAGTTCTTC.

This clonotype was counted between two and nine times. This sequence joins TRBV6-1 and TRBJ1-1, with 7 bases fitting TRBD1. After removal of 5 bases from V and 4 bases from J, the junction contained 10 bases not matched to a gene. This CDR3 contains 15 residues. Germline loops: CDR1 MNHNS, CDR2 SASEGT. The CDR3 DNA follows: TGTGCCAGCAGTCCACGGGCGACAGGGACCACTGAAGCTTTCTTT. Translation: CASSPRATGTTEAFF.

This clonotype was seen a few times. This chain uses TRBV20-1 with TRBJ2-1; either TRBD1 or TRBD2 may supply D (6 bases each). CDR1 DFQATT and CDR2 SNEGSKA come from the germline V gene (reference sequence). CDR3 length equals 13 residues. The V end lost 6 bases, the J end lost 4 bases, and 13 bases lay between the germline ends. DNA of the CDR3: TGCAGTGCCGGAAGGGGGGATTACAATGAGCAGTTCTTC. Its translation is CSAGRGDYNEQFF.

CDR3 DNA: TGTGCCAGCAGTTCAGGCAGGAGAGGACATGGCTACACCTTC. Its translation: CASSSGRRGHGYTF. The V gene is TRBV6-1, the J gene TRBJ1-2; no clear D gene. The CDR3 length is 14 residues. Trimming shortened V by 5 bases and J by 6 bases, and 16 bases separated the two germline ends. The germline CDR1 and CDR2 sequences are MNHNS and SASEGT.

The chain uses TRBV11-2 and TRBJ2-7; 7 bases align to TRBD2. The CDR3 is made up of 17 amino acids. The trim removed 5 bases at V and 1 base at J, leaving 14 bases unmatched. Germline CDR1 SGHAT, CDR2 FQNNGV. The CDR3 loop is CASSPQRSSGSSYEQYF. For the CDR3, the DNA is TGTGCCAGCAGCCCACAAAGGTCTAGCGGAAGTTCCTACGAGCAGTACTTC.

The chain combines TRBV6-2 or TRBV6-3 with TRBJ2-7; 9 positions agree with TRBD2. The CDR3 has 15 residues. The V gene's germline CDR1 is MNHEY and CDR2 SVGEGT. Losses at the gene ends were 0 bases for V and 2 bases for J; bases not matched to a gene: 2. CDR3 sequence (DNA): TGTGCCAGCAGTTACTCGAGCGGGAGGCCCTACGAGCAGTACTTC. This encodes CASSYSSGRPYEQYF.

This clonotype was recorded many times. The V call is TRBV2, the J call TRBJ1-1; D is undetermined. Germline CDR1 and CDR2: SNHLY and FYNNEI. The CDR3 covers 13 residues. V was cut by 3 bases and J by 10 bases, with 15 bases left in between. CDR3 nucleotides: TGTGCCAGCAGTGATACTATATCCCACGGAGCTTTCTTT. It yields the protein CASSDTISHGAFF.

This clonotype has just a few counts. CDR3 nucleotides: TGTGCCAGCTCACCAGTACAGGCAATGTCCTACGAGCAGTACTTC. Its translation is CASSPVQAMSYEQYF. The V call is TRBV18, the J call TRBJ2-7; tentatively, D is TRBD1 (5 bases). Trimming pared 2 bases from V and 1 base from J, leaving 12 bases between. Germline assignment: CDR1 KGHSH and CDR2 LQKENI. The CDR3 extends over 15 amino acids.

This clonotype was detected ten times or more. The chain couples TRBV20-1 to TRBJ2-7, with TRBD2 matching over 7 bases. Germline V lookup: CDR1 DFQATT, CDR2 SNEGSKA (reference sequence). The CDR3 length is 17 residues. Trimming cost V 4 bases and J 1 base; bases outside gene matches: 16. The CDR3 here is CSATWSRQSGKSYEQYF. The CDR3 DNA reads as TGCAGTGCTACCTGGTCCCGCCAGAGCGGGAAATCCTACGAGCAGTACTTC.

This clonotype was seen many times. The gene calls are TRBV18 and TRBJ1-1; 12 bases align to TRBD1. This CDR3 comprises 12 residues. The V and J ends lost 4 bases and 11 bases, in that order; junction bases with no gene match: 2. From germline, CDR1 is KGHSH and CDR2 LQKENI. The DNA for the CDR3 is TGTGCCAGCTCACGGGACAGGGGGCCGGCTTTCTTT. Translation: CASSRDRGPAFF. The variable domain in full, completed from reference TRBV18 and TRBJ1-1, reads NAGVMQNPRHLVRRRGQEARLRCSPMKGHSHVYWYRQLPEEGLKFMVYLQKENIIDESGMPKERFSAEFPKEGPSILRIQQVVRGDSAAYFCASSRDRGPAFFGQGTRLTVV.

This clonotype came up a few times. The rearrangement joins TRBV6-5 to TRBJ2-7, with D tentatively TRBD1 (6 bases). Trimming stripped 2 bases from V and 1 base from J, with 12 bases between. CDR1 MNHEY and CDR2 SVGAGI come from the germline V gene. The CDR3 sequence is 15 residues long. CDR3 DNA sequence: TGTGCCAGCAGTTACGCAGGGGATATATCCTACGAGCAGTACTTC. Translated, it gives CASSYAGDISYEQYF.

The chain is built from TRBV30 and TRBJ1-2; D not certain. Deletions cut 0 bases from V and 4 bases from J, with 15 bases between. In germline, CDR1 is GTSNPN, CDR2 SVGIG (reference sequence). The CDR3 consists of 15 residues. This CDR3 reads CAWSVWTHDPYGYTF. CDR3 coding DNA: TGTGCCTGGAGTGTATGGACTCACGATCCCTATGGCTACACCTTC.